Listed below are T cell receptor beta chains from one sample, sequenced in a study of blood T cell repertoires in COVID-19. Sequencing was performed with immunoSEQ multiplex PCR; in TCRdb, only in-frame clones are kept and a portion is missing. The data show about 81,000 clones, more than 75% seen once. The sample consisted of peripheral blood. The receptors were gathered from a human donor in a cohort sampled during active COVID-19. Both conserved end residues are part of each CDR3. Fields, in order: J gene, V gene, CDR3 protein.

J: TRBJ1-5; V: TRBV3-1/TRBV3-2; CDR3: CASSQGAGQPQHF
J: TRBJ1-2; V: TRBV4-1; CDR3: CASSQEGTGGPRYGYTF
J: TRBJ2-5; V: TRBV18; CDR3: CASSPRGQGAGTQYF
J: TRBJ1-2; V: TRBV6-6; CDR3: CASTQTGRNYGYTF
J: TRBJ1-6; V: TRBV7-9; CDR3: CASSLQGNNNSPLHF
J: TRBJ2-7; V: TRBV4-1; CDR3: CASSDPGLVYEQYF
J: TRBJ2-7; V: TRBV7-9; CDR3: CASSLIVSGGPGEQYF
J: TRBJ1-1; V: TRBV4-1; CDR3: CASSQDYRRAVNTEAFF
J: TRBJ1-1; V: TRBV6-1; CDR3: CASSEGGRIKLGTEAFF
J: TRBJ1-2; V: TRBV2; CDR3: CASRGQSPNYGYTF
J: TRBJ2-3; V: TRBV6-4; CDR3: CASSRGRGSTDTQYF
J: TRBJ1-2; V: TRBV29-1; CDR3: CSAGAGQSSYGYTF
J: TRBJ2-3; V: TRBV2; CDR3: CASGGGTSASTDTQYF
J: TRBJ1-2; V: TRBV19; CDR3: CASTHTGQGGGYTF
J: TRBJ2-3; V: TRBV5-1; CDR3: CASSIGLAGAYTDTQYF
J: TRBJ2-6; V: TRBV27; CDR3: CASSFQGVGANVLTF
J: TRBJ2-7; V: TRBV7-2; CDR3: CASSLVTGAYEQYF
J: TRBJ1-2; V: TRBV9; CDR3: CASTRQGAYYGYTF
J: TRBJ2-3; V: TRBV6-4; CDR3: CASSATGGQADTQYF
J: TRBJ1-1; V: TRBV4-2; CDR3: CASSQASNRGKGEAFF
J: TRBJ1-3; V: TRBV7-2; CDR3: CASSLGGTGGNTIYF
J: TRBJ1-2; V: TRBV19; CDR3: CASSLGVLQDYGYTF
J: TRBJ1-3; V: TRBV6-6; CDR3: CASSYLRGTIYF
J: TRBJ2-1; V: TRBV5-4; CDR3: CASKVAGGYNEQFF
J: TRBJ2-1; V: TRBV19; CDR3: CASGTGRRNEQFF
J: TRBJ1-1; V: TRBV12-3/TRBV12-4; CDR3: CASTQTRGTEAFF
J: TRBJ1-1; V: TRBV7-9; CDR3: CASSFRGTGNTEAFF
J: TRBJ1-2; V: TRBV7-9; CDR3: CASSLGQNYGYTF
J: TRBJ1-5; V: TRBV10-3; CDR3: CAISERPTGENQPQHF
J: TRBJ1-1; V: TRBV7-8; CDR3: CASSSGRTEAFF
J: TRBJ2-7; V: TRBV18; CDR3: CASSLGQEFYEQYF
J: TRBJ2-7; V: TRBV5-4; CDR3: CASSLVVSSGVYEQYF
J: TRBJ2-7; V: TRBV2; CDR3: CASSPTPQSYEQYF
J: TRBJ2-2; V: TRBV4-2; CDR3: CASSQRSGVITGELFF
J: TRBJ1-2; V: TRBV6-5; CDR3: CASSYSTGAAHYGYTF
J: TRBJ2-1; V: TRBV6-5; CDR3: CASSYSGGGVYEQFF
J: TRBJ1-1; V: TRBV3-1/TRBV3-2; CDR3: CASSPQTGGSPEAFF
J: TRBJ1-2; V: TRBV4-3; CDR3: CASSQEVSGVGANYGYTF
J: TRBJ2-3; V: TRBV9; CDR3: CASSVEGGRDTQYF
J: TRBJ1-2; V: TRBV18; CDR3: CASSPGTGLKIYGYTF
J: TRBJ1-1; V: TRBV6-5; CDR3: CASSRGSEAFF
J: TRBJ1-2; V: TRBV19; CDR3: CAGGKRGSYGYTF
J: TRBJ2-3; V: TRBV21-1; CDR3: CANPGGKFTDTQYF
J: TRBJ2-3; V: TRBV20-1; CDR3: CSASLGTGARDTQYF
J: TRBJ1-1; V: TRBV4-2; CDR3: CASSQGKGLNTEAFF
J: TRBJ2-3; V: TRBV10-3; CDR3: CAIRAGGALTDTQYF
J: TRBJ2-2; V: TRBV4-1; CDR3: CASSQVTVTSHTGELFF
J: TRBJ2-7; V: TRBV10-3; CDR3: CATSYREYEQYF
J: TRBJ1-1; V: TRBV18; CDR3: CASSPDREQAAFF
J: TRBJ1-3; V: TRBV5-4; CDR3: CASSLAGGNTIYF